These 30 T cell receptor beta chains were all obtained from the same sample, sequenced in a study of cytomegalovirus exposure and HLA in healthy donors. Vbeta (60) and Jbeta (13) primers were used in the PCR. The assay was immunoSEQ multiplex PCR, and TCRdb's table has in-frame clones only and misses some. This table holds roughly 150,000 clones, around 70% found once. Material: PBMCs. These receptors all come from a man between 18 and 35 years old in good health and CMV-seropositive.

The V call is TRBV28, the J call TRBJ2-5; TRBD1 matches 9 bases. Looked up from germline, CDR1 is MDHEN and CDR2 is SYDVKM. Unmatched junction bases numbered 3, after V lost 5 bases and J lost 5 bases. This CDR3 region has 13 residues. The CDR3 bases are TGTGCCAGCAGTAAGACAGGGGGTGAGACCCAGTACTTC. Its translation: CASSKTGGETQYF.

CDR3 residues: CATSQGPQETQYF. CDR3 nucleotide sequence: TGTGCCACGTCACAGGGCCCGCAAGAGACCCAGTACTTC. The chain links TRBV27 to TRBJ2-5, with a possible D match to TRBD1 (6 bases). The CDR3 runs to 13 residues. With 10 bases removed from V and 2 bases from J, the gap between germline ends came to 14 bases. Germline CDR1 and CDR2: MNHEY and SMNVEV (reference sequence).

This chain's CDR3 is CASSPRVDAGEKLFF. The DNA of the CDR3 is TGCGCCAGCAGCCCCAGGGTTGACGCTGGTGAAAAACTGTTTTTT. The chain joins TRBV5-1 to TRBJ1-4; D might be TRBD1 (5 bases). V dropped 4 bases and J dropped 7 bases, with 17 bases sitting between them. The CDR3 is 15 amino acids. CDR1 is SGHRS, CDR2 YFSETQ, per germline.

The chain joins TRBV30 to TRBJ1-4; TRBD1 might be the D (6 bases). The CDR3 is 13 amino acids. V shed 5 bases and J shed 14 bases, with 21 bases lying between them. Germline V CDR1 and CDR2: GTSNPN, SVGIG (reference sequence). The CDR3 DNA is TGTGCCTGGGCTACACGATTACAGGGTCCCCTGTTTTTT. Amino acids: CAWATRLQGPLFF.

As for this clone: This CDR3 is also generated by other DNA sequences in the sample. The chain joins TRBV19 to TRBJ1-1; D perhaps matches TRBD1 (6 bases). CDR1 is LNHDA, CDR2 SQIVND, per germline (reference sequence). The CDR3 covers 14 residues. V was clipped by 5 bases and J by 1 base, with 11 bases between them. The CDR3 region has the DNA TGTGCCAGTAGTCCCCGGGACACGAACACTGAAGCTTTCTTT. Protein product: CASSPRDTNTEAFF. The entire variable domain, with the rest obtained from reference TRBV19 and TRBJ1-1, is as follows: DGGITQSPKYLFRKEGQNVTLSCEQNLNHDAMYWYRQDPGQGLRLIYYSQIVNDFQKGDIAEGYSVSREKKESFPLTVTSAQKNPTAFYLCASSPRDTNTEAFFGQGTRLTVV.

CDR3 coding DNA: TGCGCCAGCAGCCTTACCCTCGAGGCGGGAGGACCCCAAGAGACCCAGTACTTC. Its translation: CASSLTLEAGGPQETQYF. The chain employs TRBV4-1 and TRBJ2-5; TRBD2 matches at 8 bases. The germline V gene encodes CDR1 MGHRA and CDR2 YSYEKL. The CDR3 is made up of 18 amino acids. V lost 4 bases, J lost 1 base, and 14 bases stayed unmatched.

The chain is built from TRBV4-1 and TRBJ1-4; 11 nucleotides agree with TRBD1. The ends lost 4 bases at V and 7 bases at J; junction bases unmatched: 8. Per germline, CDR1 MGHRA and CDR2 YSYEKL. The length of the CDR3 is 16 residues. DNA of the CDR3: TGCGCCAGCAGCCCCGGGGACAGGGGGGAGGGTGAAAAACTGTTTTTT. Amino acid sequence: CASSPGDRGEGEKLFF.

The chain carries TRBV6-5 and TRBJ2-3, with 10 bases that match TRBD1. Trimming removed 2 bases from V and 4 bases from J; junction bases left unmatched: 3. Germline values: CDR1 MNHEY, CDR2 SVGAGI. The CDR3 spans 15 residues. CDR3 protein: CASSYMGTGADTQYF. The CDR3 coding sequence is TGTGCCAGCAGTTACATGGGGACAGGGGCAGATACGCAGTATTTT.

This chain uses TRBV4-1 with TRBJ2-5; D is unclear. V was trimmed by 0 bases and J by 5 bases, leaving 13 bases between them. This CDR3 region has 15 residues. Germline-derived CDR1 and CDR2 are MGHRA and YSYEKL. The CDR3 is CASSQDGCRSETQYF. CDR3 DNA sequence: TGCGCCAGCAGCCAAGACGGGTGTAGGTCGGAGACCCAGTACTTC.

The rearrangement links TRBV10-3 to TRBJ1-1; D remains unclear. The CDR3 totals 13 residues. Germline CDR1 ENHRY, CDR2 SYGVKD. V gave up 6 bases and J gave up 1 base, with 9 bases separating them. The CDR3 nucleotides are TGTGCCATCAGGAAAGACTCGAACACTGAAGCTTTCTTT. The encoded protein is CAIRKDSNTEAFF.

CDR3 residues: CASSSDIRGKQYV. CDR3 nucleotide sequence: TGTGCCAGCAGTTCAGATATCCGGGGGAAGCAGTACGTC. The chain combines TRBV6-6 with TRBJ2-7, with D possibly being TRBD2 (6 bases). V was trimmed by 4 bases and J by 8 bases, leaving 15 bases between them. The CDR3 is 13 residues long. In germline, CDR1 is MNHNY, CDR2 SVGAGI (reference sequence).

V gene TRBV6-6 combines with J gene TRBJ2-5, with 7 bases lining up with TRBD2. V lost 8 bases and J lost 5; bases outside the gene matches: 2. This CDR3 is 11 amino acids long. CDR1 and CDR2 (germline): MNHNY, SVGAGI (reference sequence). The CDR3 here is CASLAVETQYF. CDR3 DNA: TGTGCCAGCCTAGCGGTTGAGACCCAGTACTTC.

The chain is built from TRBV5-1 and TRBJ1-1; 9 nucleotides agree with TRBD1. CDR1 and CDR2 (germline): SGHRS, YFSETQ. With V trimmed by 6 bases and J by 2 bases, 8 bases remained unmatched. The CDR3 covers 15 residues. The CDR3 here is CASTMDRGLNTEAFF. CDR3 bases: TGCGCCAGCACCATGGACAGGGGTCTTAACACTGAAGCTTTCTTT.

The CDR3 DNA reads TGCGCCAGCGGAGGCGGTTCCGGTGGAGAGCAGTTCTTC. Encoded protein: CASGGGSGGEQFF. The chain combines TRBV5-1 with TRBJ2-1; D perhaps matches TRBD2 (5 bases). The CDR3 is 13 amino acids. Germline V gives CDR1 SGHRS, CDR2 YFSETQ. The V end was cut by 7 bases, the J end by 10 bases, with 18 bases between.

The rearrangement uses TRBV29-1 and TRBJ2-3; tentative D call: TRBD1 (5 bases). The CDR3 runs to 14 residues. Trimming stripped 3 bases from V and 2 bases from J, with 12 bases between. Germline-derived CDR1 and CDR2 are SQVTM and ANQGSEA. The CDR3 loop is CSVDRQGDTDTQYF. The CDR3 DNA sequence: TGCAGCGTTGATCGGCAGGGCGACACAGATACGCAGTATTTT.

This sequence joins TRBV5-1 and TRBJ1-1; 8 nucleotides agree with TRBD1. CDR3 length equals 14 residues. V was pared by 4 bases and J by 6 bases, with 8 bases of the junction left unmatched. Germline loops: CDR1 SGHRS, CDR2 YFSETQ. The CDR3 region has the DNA TGCGCCAGCAGCCCTCGGACAGGGATGGCTGAAGCTTTCTTT. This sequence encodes CASSPRTGMAEAFF.

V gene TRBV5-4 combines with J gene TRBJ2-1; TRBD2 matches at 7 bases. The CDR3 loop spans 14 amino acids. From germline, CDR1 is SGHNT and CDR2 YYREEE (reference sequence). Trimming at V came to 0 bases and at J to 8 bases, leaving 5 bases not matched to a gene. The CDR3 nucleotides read TGTGCCAGCAGCTTGGGGGGGGGTGGGGATGAGCAGTTCTTC. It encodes CASSLGGGGDEQFF.

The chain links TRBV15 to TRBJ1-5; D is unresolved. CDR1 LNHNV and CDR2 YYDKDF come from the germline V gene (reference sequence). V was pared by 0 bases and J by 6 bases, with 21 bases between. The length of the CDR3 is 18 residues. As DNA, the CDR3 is TGTGCCACCAGCAGAGATCGAAAGGGAGAGGCACGGACTCAGCCCCAGCATTTT. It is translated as CATSRDRKGEARTQPQHF. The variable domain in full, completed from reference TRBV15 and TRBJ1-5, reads DAMVIQNPRYQVTQFGKPVTLSCSQTLNHNVMYWYQQKSSQAPKLLFHYYDKDFNNEADTPDNFQSRRPNTSFCFLDIRSPGLGDTAMYLCATSRDRKGEARTQPQHFGDGTRLSIL.

CDR3 residues: CASRVGQFNEKLFF. The CDR3 DNA reads TGTGCCAGCCGCGTGGGGCAGTTTAATGAAAAACTGTTTTTT. The chain recombines TRBV6-5 with TRBJ1-4; D might be TRBD1 (5 bases). V gave up 8 bases and J gave up 4 bases, with 14 bases separating them. This CDR3 is 14 amino acids long. CDR1 is MNHEY and CDR2 is SVGAGI in the germline V gene.

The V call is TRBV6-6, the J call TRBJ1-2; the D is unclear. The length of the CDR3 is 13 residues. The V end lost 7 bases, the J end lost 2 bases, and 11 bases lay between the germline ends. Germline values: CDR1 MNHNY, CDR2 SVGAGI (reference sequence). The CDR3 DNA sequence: TGTGCCAGCACGCACGCCCAGAACTATGGCTACACCTTC. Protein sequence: CASTHAQNYGYTF.

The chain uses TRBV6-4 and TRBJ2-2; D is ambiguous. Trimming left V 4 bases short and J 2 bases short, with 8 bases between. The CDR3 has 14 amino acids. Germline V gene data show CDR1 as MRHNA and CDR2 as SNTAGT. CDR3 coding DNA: TGTGCCAGCAGTGTCACAGCAAACACCGGGGAGCTGTTTTTT. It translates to CASSVTANTGELFF.

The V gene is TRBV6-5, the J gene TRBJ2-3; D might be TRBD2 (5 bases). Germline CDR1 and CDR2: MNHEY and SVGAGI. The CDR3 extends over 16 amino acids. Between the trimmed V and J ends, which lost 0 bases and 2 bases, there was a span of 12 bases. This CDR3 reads CASSYSGRGNTDTQYF. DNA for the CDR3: TGTGCCAGCAGTTACTCTGGCCGGGGAAACACAGATACGCAGTATTTT.

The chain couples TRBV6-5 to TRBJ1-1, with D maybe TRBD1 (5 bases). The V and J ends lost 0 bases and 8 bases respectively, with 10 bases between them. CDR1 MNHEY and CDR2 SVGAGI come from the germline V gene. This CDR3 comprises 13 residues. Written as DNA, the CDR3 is TGTGCCAGCAGTTACTCGATCACAGGAGAAGCTTTCTTT. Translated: CASSYSITGEAFF.

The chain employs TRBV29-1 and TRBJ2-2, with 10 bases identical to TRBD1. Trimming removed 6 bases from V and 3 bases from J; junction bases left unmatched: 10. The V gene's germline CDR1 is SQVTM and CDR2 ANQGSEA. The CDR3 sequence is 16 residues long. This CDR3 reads CSVARQGAKDTGELFF. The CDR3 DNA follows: TGCAGCGTGGCAAGACAGGGGGCAAAGGACACCGGGGAGCTGTTTTTT.

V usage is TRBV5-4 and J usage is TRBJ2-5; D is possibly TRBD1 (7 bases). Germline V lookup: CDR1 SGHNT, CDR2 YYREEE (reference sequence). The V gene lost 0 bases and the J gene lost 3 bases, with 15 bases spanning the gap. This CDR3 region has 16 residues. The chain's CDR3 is CASSLVGQGGEETQYF. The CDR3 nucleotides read TGTGCCAGCAGCTTGGTAGGGCAGGGGGGAGAAGAGACCCAGTACTTC.

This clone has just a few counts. The CDR3 sequence is CASSYGTGTETQYF. CDR3 nucleotides: TGTGCCAGCAGCTACGGGACAGGGACAGAGACCCAGTACTTC. This chain uses TRBV5-4 with TRBJ2-5; 9 positions match TRBD1. The trim removed 3 bases at V and 4 bases at J, leaving 4 bases unmatched. Germline CDR1 SGHNT, CDR2 YYREEE (reference sequence). The CDR3 is 14 residues long.

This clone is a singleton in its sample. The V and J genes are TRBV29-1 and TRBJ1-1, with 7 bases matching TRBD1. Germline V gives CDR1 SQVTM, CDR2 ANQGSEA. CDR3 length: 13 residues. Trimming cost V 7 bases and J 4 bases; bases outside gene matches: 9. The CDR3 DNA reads TGCAGCGCCGGGACAGTAAGCGGCACTGAAGCTTTCTTT. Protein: CSAGTVSGTEAFF.

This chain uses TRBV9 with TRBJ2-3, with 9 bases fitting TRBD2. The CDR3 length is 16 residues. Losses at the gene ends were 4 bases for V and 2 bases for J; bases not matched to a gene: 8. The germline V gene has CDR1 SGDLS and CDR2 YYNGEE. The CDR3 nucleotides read TGTGCCAGCAGCCCGCGGGGGGGCGCGAACACAGATACGCAGTATTTT. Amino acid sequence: CASSPRGGANTDTQYF.

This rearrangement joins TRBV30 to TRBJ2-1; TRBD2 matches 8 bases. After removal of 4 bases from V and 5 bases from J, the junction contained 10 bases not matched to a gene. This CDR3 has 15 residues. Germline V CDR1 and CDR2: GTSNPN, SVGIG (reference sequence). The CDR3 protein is CAWTPLAGRNNEQFF. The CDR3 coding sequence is TGTGCCTGGACCCCCCTAGCGGGCCGCAACAATGAGCAGTTCTTC.

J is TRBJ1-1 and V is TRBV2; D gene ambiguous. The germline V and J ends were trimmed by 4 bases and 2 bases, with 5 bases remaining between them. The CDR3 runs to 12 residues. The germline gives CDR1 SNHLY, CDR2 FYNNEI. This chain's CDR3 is CASSAGNTEAFF. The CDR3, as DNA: TGTGCCAGCAGTGCGGGTAACACTGAAGCTTTCTTT.